These T cell receptor beta chains were read from a single sample in a study of beta chain features in type 1 diabetes. The data were produced by immunoSEQ multiplex PCR, yet TCRdb's version contains in-frame clones alone and is incomplete. The profile shows about 650,000 clones, 9.5% to 15% of them singletons. Input material: naive CD4+ T cells from blood. These receptors were obtained from a man aged 25 to 40 with type 1 diabetes. Both conserved end residues are part of each CDR3. Fields, in order: clone size, D gene, J gene, V gene, CDR3 DNA, CDR3 protein. D genes are given only for firm matches. Clone sizes are given selectively: once, few, many, or a class where the clone is expanded.

clone_size: NA; d_call: NA; j_call: TRBJ1-5; v_call: TRBV30; cdr3_nt: TGTGCCTGGAGCAGGATAAGGGGTCAGCCCCAGCATTTT; cdr3_aa: CAWSRIRGQPQHF
clone_size: few; d_call: NA; j_call: TRBJ2-3; v_call: TRBV14; cdr3_nt: TGTGCCAGCAGCCAAGCTAAGTGGGGCACAGATACGCAGTATTTT; cdr3_aa: CASSQAKWGTDTQYF
clone_size: NA; d_call: TRBD1; j_call: TRBJ2-1; v_call: TRBV6-1; cdr3_nt: TGTGCCAGCACCAATCCGGGACAGGGGACCAATGAGCAGTTCTTC; cdr3_aa: CASTNPGQGTNEQFF
clone_size: NA; d_call: NA; j_call: TRBJ2-5; v_call: TRBV2; cdr3_nt: TGTGCCAGTCTTCGGGAGACCCAGTACTTC; cdr3_aa: CASLRETQYF
clone_size: NA; d_call: TRBD2; j_call: TRBJ2-5; v_call: TRBV7-7; cdr3_nt: TGTGCTAGCAGCTTACTCCTAGCGGGGGCGTGGGAGACCCAGTACTTC; cdr3_aa: CASSLLLAGAWETQYF
clone_size: few; d_call: NA; j_call: TRBJ2-5; v_call: TRBV5-8; cdr3_nt: TGTGCCAGCAGCTTGCAGGCGAGAGGAGAGACCCAGTACTTC; cdr3_aa: CASSLQARGETQYF
clone_size: few; d_call: NA; j_call: TRBJ2-7; v_call: TRBV28; cdr3_nt: TGTGCCAGCAGACCATTTGGGAGAAATTACGAGCAGTACTTC; cdr3_aa: CASRPFGRNYEQYF
clone_size: NA; d_call: NA; j_call: TRBJ2-2; v_call: TRBV6-5; cdr3_nt: TGTGCCAGCAGTTACGAGAGCTCCGGGGAGCTGTTTTTT; cdr3_aa: CASSYESSGELFF
clone_size: NA; d_call: NA; j_call: TRBJ2-2; v_call: TRBV9; cdr3_nt: TGTGCCAGCAGTCGTAGATGGGCGGGGTCCCTGAACACCGGGGAGCTGTTTTTT; cdr3_aa: CASSRRWAGSLNTGELFF
clone_size: few; d_call: NA; j_call: TRBJ1-1; v_call: TRBV29-1; cdr3_nt: TGCAGCGTTGTCGCCTCGAACACTGAAGCTTTCTTT; cdr3_aa: CSVVASNTEAFF
clone_size: NA; d_call: NA; j_call: TRBJ1-6; v_call: TRBV7-2; cdr3_nt: TGTGCCAGCAGCTTCCCTAGGGGCAATTCACCCCTCCACTTT; cdr3_aa: CASSFPRGNSPLHF
clone_size: NA; d_call: TRBD1; j_call: TRBJ2-5; v_call: TRBV5-8; cdr3_nt: TGTGCCAGCAGGAGGACAGGGGTCGGGGAGACCCAGTACTTC; cdr3_aa: CASRRTGVGETQYF
clone_size: few; d_call: NA; j_call: TRBJ2-2; v_call: TRBV2; cdr3_nt: TGTGCCAGCTGGACAGAAATCACCGGGGAGCTGTTTTTT; cdr3_aa: CASWTEITGELFF
clone_size: NA; d_call: NA; j_call: TRBJ1-3; v_call: TRBV11-3; cdr3_nt: TGTGCCAGCAGCCCCGGAACGGGAGCTGGAAACACCATATATTTT; cdr3_aa: CASSPGTGAGNTIYF
clone_size: NA; d_call: NA; j_call: TRBJ1-1; v_call: TRBV23-1; cdr3_nt: TGCGCCAGCAGTCAAAGCCCTGAAGCTTTCTTT; cdr3_aa: CASSQSPEAFF
clone_size: NA; d_call: TRBD1; j_call: TRBJ1-6; v_call: TRBV7-2; cdr3_nt: TGTGCCAGCAGCTTAGGGACAGGGGGCACTTCACCCCTCCACTTT; cdr3_aa: CASSLGTGGTSPLHF
clone_size: NA; d_call: TRBD1; j_call: TRBJ2-5; v_call: TRBV2; cdr3_nt: TGTGCCAGCGGGGACAGGGTCCAAGAGACCCAGTACTTC; cdr3_aa: CASGDRVQETQYF
clone_size: few; d_call: TRBD2; j_call: TRBJ2-1; v_call: TRBV5-4; cdr3_nt: TGTGCCAGCAGCCTGCCCGGGACTATCTCCTACAATGAGCAGTTCTTC; cdr3_aa: CASSLPGTISYNEQFF
clone_size: NA; d_call: NA; j_call: TRBJ2-3; v_call: TRBV10-3; cdr3_nt: TGTGCCATCGGGAGTAATTCGGGAGATACGCAGTATTTT; cdr3_aa: CAIGSNSGDTQYF
clone_size: NA; d_call: NA; j_call: TRBJ1-3; v_call: TRBV5-1; cdr3_nt: TGCGCCAGCAGCCCCGGCGGGGTCTCTGGAAACACCATATATTTT; cdr3_aa: CASSPGGVSGNTIYF
clone_size: NA; d_call: TRBD1; j_call: TRBJ2-5; v_call: TRBV5-1; cdr3_nt: TGCGCCAGCAGCTTAGGACAGGGAGGCTGGGAGACCCAGTACTTC; cdr3_aa: CASSLGQGGWETQYF
clone_size: few; d_call: TRBD1; j_call: TRBJ2-1; v_call: TRBV5-1; cdr3_nt: TGCGCCAGCAGCATAGGGACAGGGAGTAGGAATGAGCAGTTCTTC; cdr3_aa: CASSIGTGSRNEQFF
clone_size: NA; d_call: TRBD1; j_call: TRBJ1-2; v_call: TRBV6-5; cdr3_nt: TGTGCCAGCGGGACAGGCCCATCCCGAGGCTACACCTTC; cdr3_aa: CASGTGPSRGYTF
clone_size: NA; d_call: TRBD2; j_call: TRBJ2-3; v_call: TRBV6-5; cdr3_nt: TGTGCCAGCAGTTACTCGACTAGCGGGGGAGTGGATACGCAGTATTTT; cdr3_aa: CASSYSTSGGVDTQYF
clone_size: NA; d_call: NA; j_call: TRBJ2-2; v_call: TRBV7-9; cdr3_nt: TGTGCCAGCATCCTTTCCAGCGGGGAGCTGTTTTTT; cdr3_aa: CASILSSGELFF